The 24 T cell receptor beta chains reported below all come from one sample, sequenced in a study of cytomegalovirus exposure and HLA in healthy donors (dated by TCRdb to 2017 to 2019). Receptor libraries were prepared by the immunoSEQ multiplex PCR assay. A mixture of 60 forward primers for TCR Vbeta segments and 13 reverse primers for TCR Jbeta segments was used in the multiplex PCR. The table was pulled from immuneACCESS by TCRdb, which kept in-frame rearrangements only. Such tables lose some clones; where checked, under half of the loss comes from unresolved V genes, and the rest has no known cause. The sample profile shows approximately 150,000 clones; roughly 80% of them were found once. The top ten hold 4.3% of the sample. The sequenced material came from PBMCs. The receptor source for this set is a woman in her 40s in good health and CMV-seropositive.

This chain uses TRBV5-1 with TRBJ2-1; 11 positions match TRBD2. CDR3 size: 15 residues. With 0 bases clipped from V and 7 bases from J, the junction kept 3 bases outside the gene matches. CDR1 and CDR2 from the germline V gene are SGHRS and YFSETQ. The CDR3: CASSLAGTSGNEQFF. CDR3 DNA sequence: TGCGCCAGCAGCTTGGCCGGGACTAGCGGAAATGAGCAGTTCTTC.

The chain uses TRBV6-5 and TRBJ2-1; a weak D match, TRBD2 (7 bases). Germline CDR1 reads MNHEY; CDR2 reads SVGAGI. The length of the CDR3 is 14 residues. Trimming took 1 base from V and 7 from J, leaving 11 bases between them. The CDR3 DNA is TGTGCCAGCAGTTACTGGGGGGGCTGGAATGAGCAGTTCTTC. Protein sequence: CASSYWGGWNEQFF.

This clone was observed a few times. The rearrangement joins TRBV6-1 to TRBJ1-1; the D is unclear. This CDR3 is built from 14 residues. Germline V lookup: CDR1 MNHNS, CDR2 SASEGT. V dropped 8 bases and J dropped 0 bases, with 13 bases sitting between them. DNA for the CDR3: TGTGCCAGCCATGAGAGGAGGTTGAACACTGAAGCTTTCTTT. The encoded protein is CASHERRLNTEAFF.

The J gene is TRBJ1-2, the V gene TRBV11-2; D remains ambiguous. Germline lookup yields CDR1 SGHAT and CDR2 FQNNGV. V lost 0 bases and J 13 bases, leaving 15 bases between the germline ends. The CDR3 is 13 residues long. CDR3 sequence reads: CASSLDPLRRPTF. In DNA, the CDR3 is TGTGCCAGCAGCTTAGATCCCCTTCGGCGGCCCACCTTC.

V gene TRBV7-9 combines with J gene TRBJ2-1; 11 bases are shared with TRBD2. The CDR3 sequence is 15 residues long. The V gene's germline CDR1 is SEHNR and CDR2 FQNEAQ (reference sequence). J gave up 7 bases and V 4 bases, and 6 bases lay outside the gene matches. CDR3 in amino acids: CASSSLAGGRNEQFF. The CDR3 nucleotides read TGTGCCAGCAGCTCCCTAGCGGGAGGCCGGAATGAGCAGTTCTTC.

The CDR3 here is CASSRPGGHSYEQYF. CDR3 DNA: TGTGCCAGCAGCCGACCGGGGGGCCATTCCTACGAGCAGTACTTC. The V gene is TRBV7-8, the J gene TRBJ2-7, with a weak D call TRBD2 (7 bases). V was shortened by 5 bases and J by 1 base, with 15 bases between the two germline ends. Germline assignment: CDR1 SGHVS and CDR2 FQNEAQ. This CDR3 spans 15 amino acids.

This clone was seen a single time. The V gene is TRBV5-4, the J gene TRBJ2-1, with D unclear. V was pared by 4 bases and J by 7 bases, with 15 bases between. This CDR3 has 14 residues. Germline CDR1 is SGHNT and CDR2 is YYREEE (reference sequence). The CDR3 reads CASSPRVAGNEQFF. CDR3 nucleotide sequence: TGTGCCAGCAGCCCCCGGGTGGCCGGGAATGAGCAGTTCTTC.

The chain links TRBV18 to TRBJ2-7; D may be TRBD2 (5 bases). The V end lost 3 bases, the J end lost 3 bases, and 9 bases lay between the germline ends. The CDR3 covers 13 residues. Germline loops: CDR1 KGHSH, CDR2 LQKENI. CDR3 sequence: CASSPAGLYEQYF. In DNA, the CDR3 is TGTGCCAGCTCACCGGCGGGCCTCTACGAGCAGTACTTC. The full variable domain, in which reference TRBV18 and TRBJ2-7 provide the parts outside the CDR3, is NAGVMQNPRHLVRRRGQEARLRCSPMKGHSHVYWYRQLPEEGLKFMVYLQKENIIDESGMPKERFSAEFPKEGPSILRIQQVVRGDSAAYFCASSPAGLYEQYFGPGTRLTVT.

Comments on this clone: Different DNA sequences within this sample yield the same CDR3. V usage is TRBV6-5 and J usage is TRBJ1-1, with D perhaps matching TRBD1 (6 bases). CDR1 MNHEY and CDR2 SVGAGI come from the germline V gene. Trimming cost V 3 bases and J 8 bases, with 10 bases left between them. The CDR3 runs 12 residues. CDR3 DNA sequence: TGTGCCAGCAGTTATGGGGGCGCCGAAGCTTTCTTT. It encodes CASSYGGAEAFF.

The chain employs TRBV19 and TRBJ1-6, with D perhaps matching TRBD1 (6 bases). Trimming took off 3 bases at V and 8 bases at J, with 14 bases between the two ends. The CDR3 loop spans 15 amino acids. Per the germline V gene, CDR1 is LNHDA and CDR2 is SQIVND (reference sequence). CDR3 sequence: CASSIPGQRDSPLHF. CDR3 nucleotide sequence: TGTGCCAGTAGTATCCCAGGACAGAGGGATTCACCCCTCCACTTT.

This clone was recorded only once. The chain links TRBV5-1 to TRBJ2-7; 10 bases map to TRBD1. The CDR3 is 15 amino acids. Unmatched junction bases numbered 5, after V lost 0 bases and J lost 5 bases. The germline V gene encodes CDR1 SGHRS and CDR2 YFSETQ. DNA of the CDR3: TGCGCCAGCAGCTTGGCCCGGGACAGGGGAAACGAGCAGTACTTC. Translated: CASSLARDRGNEQYF.

This chain links TRBV4-2 with TRBJ2-3, with a weak D call TRBD2 (5 bases). From germline, CDR1 is LGHNA and CDR2 YNFKEQ. This CDR3 has 14 amino acids. V was pared by 7 bases and J by 1 base, with 12 bases between. The CDR3 bases are TGTGCCAGCAACAAGAATAGCGGCACAGATACGCAGTATTTT. Encoded protein: CASNKNSGTDTQYF.

This sequence joins TRBV30 and TRBJ2-3, with D possibly matching TRBD2 (6 bases). V dropped 5 bases and J dropped 2 bases, with 14 bases sitting between them. Per the germline V gene, CDR1 is GTSNPN and CDR2 is SVGIG (reference sequence). The CDR3 totals 14 residues. This CDR3 reads CAWAPGLPTDTQYF. In nucleotides, the CDR3 is TGTGCCTGGGCACCGGGACTCCCCACAGATACGCAGTATTTT.

This chain joins TRBV13 and TRBJ2-5; tentative D call: TRBD1 (6 bases). The V gene lost 3 bases and the J gene lost 2 bases, with 19 bases spanning the gap. Germline CDR1 and CDR2: PRHDT and FYEKMQ (reference sequence). The CDR3 covers 17 residues. The CDR3 region has the DNA TGTGCCAGCAGCTTGAGACGACAGGTCCGCCTTCAAGAGACCCAGTACTTC. It specifies CASSLRRQVRLQETQYF.

The rearrangement links TRBV7-3 to TRBJ2-2; D is undetermined. Germline CDR1 reads SGHTA; CDR2 reads FQGTGA. This CDR3 region has 14 residues. V was clipped by 4 bases and J by 3 bases, with 9 bases between them. Here the CDR3 reads CASSYARDTGELFF. The CDR3 region has the DNA TGTGCCAGCAGCTACGCCCGGGACACCGGGGAGCTGTTTTTT.

In DNA form, the CDR3 reads TGTGCCAGCATTGAGGGGACTCAAAGCTCCTACAATGAGCAGTTCTTC. As protein: CASIEGTQSSYNEQFF. V gene TRBV28 combines with J gene TRBJ2-1; TRBD2 is a possible D gene (6 bases). This CDR3 comprises 16 residues. The germline V and J ends were trimmed by 7 bases and 0 bases, with 16 bases remaining between them. Per germline, CDR1 MDHEN and CDR2 SYDVKM.

This chain joins TRBV5-6 and TRBJ1-3; maybe TRBD1 (5 bases). Trimming removed 4 bases at V and 0 bases at J, with 8 bases between. This CDR3 spans 14 amino acids. CDR1 and CDR2 (germline): SGHDT, YYEEEE. CDR3 sequence (DNA): TGTGCCAGCAGCGCGACAGCCTCTGGAAACACCATATATTTT. It translates to CASSATASGNTIYF.

The chain is built from TRBV19 and TRBJ2-1, with a tentative D call TRBD2 (5 bases). CDR1 and CDR2 from the germline V gene are LNHDA and SQIVND (reference sequence). CDR3 length: 15 residues. With 7 bases removed from V and 6 bases from J, the gap between germline ends came to 19 bases. DNA for the CDR3: TGTGCCAGTATCGATCCGGGTCGGGCGGGCAATGAGCAGTTCTTC. It yields the protein CASIDPGRAGNEQFF.

A few counts support this clone. The chain carries TRBV6-6 and TRBJ1-4, with D tentatively TRBD1 (5 bases). Germline lookup yields CDR1 MNHNY and CDR2 SVGAGI (reference sequence). The CDR3 loop spans 16 amino acids. With 6 bases removed from V and 0 bases from J, the gap between germline ends came to 14 bases. The CDR3 region has the DNA TGTGCCAGCAGGCCCCCAGGACAAGCAACTAATGAAAAACTGTTTTTT. It translates to CASRPPGQATNEKLFF.

This clone turned up a few times. This chain uses TRBV19 with TRBJ2-2, with D tentatively TRBD2 (7 bases). This CDR3 has 18 residues. CDR1 LNHDA and CDR2 SQIVND come from the germline V gene (reference sequence). Trimming shortened V by 0 bases and J by 2 bases, and 16 bases separated the two germline ends. The CDR3 coding sequence is TGTGCCAGTAGTATAGATCGGGGGGCGATTACTAACACCGGGGAGCTGTTTTTT. It is translated as CASSIDRGAITNTGELFF.

This clone was recorded once. The chain recombines TRBV28 with TRBJ1-5; the match to TRBD1 covers 7 bases. The germline gives CDR1 MDHEN, CDR2 SYDVKM. The V segment lost 6 bases and the J segment 2 bases; nucleotides outside the gene matches: 16. The CDR3 sequence is 18 residues long. The CDR3 region is CASSPVDIGGSGNQPQHF. In DNA, the CDR3 is TGTGCCAGCAGCCCCGTTGATATAGGGGGCAGCGGCAATCAGCCCCAGCATTTT.

CDR3 sequence (DNA): TGTGCCATCAGTGATGGGGACAGTTGGATCGCCCCCTACGAGCAGTACTTC. Its translation is CAISDGDSWIAPYEQYF. The V and J genes are TRBV10-3 and TRBJ2-7; 7 bases align to TRBD1. The CDR3 sequence is 17 residues long. V was pared by 3 bases and J by 2 bases, with 13 bases of the junction left unmatched. Germline V gene sequence: CDR1 ENHRY, CDR2 SYGVKD.

V is TRBV9 and J is TRBJ2-7; D gene ambiguous. Germline-derived CDR1 and CDR2 are SGDLS and YYNGEE. This CDR3 has 14 amino acids. Deletions cut 0 bases from V and 3 bases from J, with 10 bases between. DNA for the CDR3: TGTGCCAGCAGCGTAGGGCCACAGTTCTACGAGCAGTACTTC. As protein: CASSVGPQFYEQYF.

This chain uses TRBV30 with TRBJ2-7, with a tentative D call TRBD1 (6 bases). V dropped 0 bases and J dropped 6 bases, with 12 bases sitting between them. The germline gives CDR1 GTSNPN, CDR2 SVGIG (reference sequence). The CDR3 consists of 13 residues. The CDR3 DNA reads as TGTGCCTGGAGTGTAGGGGGTTCCCTCGAGCAGTACTTC. Its translation: CAWSVGGSLEQYF.